The 28 T cell receptor beta chains below all came from one sample that was sequenced in a study of T-cell reconstitution after alpha-beta-depleted transplantation in children. During its preparation, the TCRbeta library received unique molecular identifiers. TCRdb itself ran the PCR reads through MiXCR, one entry per CDR3 protein. This table holds 300,000 to 350,000 distinct CDR3 sequences, roughly 17% found once. The sample here was PBMCs, mostly from graft donor cells, taken 360 days after TCRalphabeta/CD19-depleted stem cell transplant. Receptors were obtained from a male patient between 2 and 10 years old who had a stem cell transplant for acute lymphoblastic leukemia, so the T cells may come from the graft donor.

J is TRBJ2-1 and V is TRBV6-2 or TRBV6-3; TRBD1 matches 7 bases. This CDR3 is built from 16 residues. The ends lost 5 bases at V and 4 bases at J; junction bases unmatched: 11. Looked up from germline, CDR1 is MNHEY and CDR2 is SVGEGT. CDR3 sequence: CASSSAGTAKYNEQFF. The CDR3, as DNA: TGTGCCAGCAGTAGCGCCGGGACAGCCAAGTACAATGAGCAGTTCTTC.

This sequence joins TRBV7-9 and TRBJ2-7, with 10 positions matching TRBD1. The CDR3 extends over 15 amino acids. Germline trimming cut 5 bases from V and 4 bases from J; bases unmatched to any gene: 8. Per the germline V gene, CDR1 is SEHNR and CDR2 is FQNEAQ (reference sequence). In nucleotides, the CDR3 is TGTGCCAGCAGCCCCTCCCGGGACAGGGGTTACGAGCAGTACTTC. Its protein product is CASSPSRDRGYEQYF.

The genes are TRBV12-3 or TRBV12-4 and TRBJ2-1; D call uncertain. The CDR3 is 15 amino acids. V lost 6 bases and J lost 3, with 15 bases in between. DNA of the CDR3: TGTGCCAGCAGGAAGCACAGAAATGGCTACAATGAGCAGTTCTTC. This translates into CASRKHRNGYNEQFF.

This clonotype was detected ten times or more. The chain is built from TRBV10-3 and TRBJ2-1, with 9 nucleotides matching TRBD2. The CDR3 has 16 amino acids. Trimming cost V 7 bases and J 6 bases; bases outside gene matches: 13. Per the germline V gene, CDR1 is ENHRY and CDR2 is SYGVKD. DNA of the CDR3: TGTGCCATCATCATAGCGGGAGAGGTTCGGGGCAATGAGCAGTTCTTC. Encoded protein: CAIIIAGEVRGNEQFF.

This clonotype was picked up a small number of times. The chain employs TRBV11-2 and TRBJ2-1, with 13 bases that match TRBD2. Germline V gives CDR1 SGHAT, CDR2 FQNNGV. This CDR3 is built from 15 residues. V lost 4 bases and J lost 9; bases outside the gene matches: 6. CDR3 sequence (DNA): TGTGCCAGCAGCTACTCCGGGACTAGCGGGATTGAGCAGTTCTTC. This translates into CASSYSGTSGIEQFF.

The table lists this clonotype with a few counts. V and J are TRBV5-6 and TRBJ2-7; 7 positions match TRBD2. The V gene end was trimmed by 1 base and the J gene end by 6 bases; junction bases not matched to a gene: 4. Germline V lookup: CDR1 SGHDT, CDR2 YYEEEE. CDR3 length equals 13 residues. In DNA, the CDR3 is TGTGCCAGCAGCTTGTGGGGGGGGTTCGAGCAGTACTTC. Its protein product is CASSLWGGFEQYF.

A few counts support this clonotype. The chain recombines TRBV3-1 with TRBJ2-5, with 9 bases aligning to TRBD1. Germline CDR1 reads LGHDT; CDR2 reads YNNKEL (reference sequence). V dropped 4 bases and J dropped 4; count of bases not matched to a gene: 7. The CDR3 consists of 15 residues. The CDR3 DNA reads as TGTGCCAGCAGCCCTCGGACAGGGGAGACAGAGACCCAGTACTTC. Translation: CASSPRTGETETQYF.

The rearrangement links TRBV21-1 to TRBJ2-2; the listed D gene, TRBD1, was not tested against the DNA. TRBV21-1 is designated a pseudogene. The CDR3 covers 23 residues. The CDR3 loop reads CASSKDRGLNALRTSFFAGELFF. CDR3 DNA sequence: TGTGCCAGCAGCAAAGACAGGGGGCTTAACGCTTTGAGGACTAGCTTTTTTGCCGGGGAGCTGTTTTTT.

The V call is TRBV4-3, the J call TRBJ2-2; D might be TRBD2 (6 bases). The CDR3 contains 15 residues. Trimming removed 0 bases at V and 4 bases at J, with 9 bases between. Germline V lookup: CDR1 LGHNA, CDR2 YSLEER. CDR3 sequence (DNA): TGCGCCAGCAGCCAAGAAGCAGCGGGCACCGGGGAGCTGTTTTTT. Protein product: CASSQEAAGTGELFF.

This chain connects TRBV25-1 to TRBJ2-3; no reliable D call. CDR3 size: 11 residues. Germline lookup yields CDR1 MGHDK and CDR2 SYGVNS. Trimming removed 10 bases from V and 0 bases from J, with 5 bases in between. The CDR3 sequence is CATVSTDTQYF. DNA for the CDR3: TGTGCCACTGTAAGCACAGATACGCAGTATTTT.

This sequence joins TRBV4-1 and TRBJ1-1; 7 bases match TRBD1. Germline V lookup: CDR1 MGHRA, CDR2 YSYEKL. Germline trimming cut 2 bases from V and 1 base from J; bases unmatched to any gene: 10. This CDR3 comprises 17 residues. CDR3 nucleotides: TGCGCCAGCAGCCAAACCACGGGACAGACCGGGAACACTGAAGCTTTCTTT. Protein: CASSQTTGQTGNTEAFF.

The chain combines TRBV19 with TRBJ2-5; no clear D gene. The V gene lost 7 bases and the J gene lost 1 base, with 10 bases spanning the gap. The CDR3 has 13 amino acids. Per the germline V gene, CDR1 is LNHDA and CDR2 is SQIVND (reference sequence). The CDR3 region has the DNA TGTGCCAGTATCTTGCAATTCCAAGAGACCCAGTACTTC. Translating gives CASILQFQETQYF.

This clonotype occurred a few times. The rearrangement joins TRBV11-1 to TRBJ2-1; 10 bases match TRBD2. The CDR3 runs to 15 residues. J gave up 2 bases and V 4 bases, and 2 bases lay outside the gene matches. The germline V gene encodes CDR1 SGHAT and CDR2 FQDESV (reference sequence). CDR3 DNA: TGTGCCAGCAGCTCTAGCGGGAGAACCTACAATGAGCAGTTCTTC. It is translated as CASSSSGRTYNEQFF.

This clonotype occurred a few times. The chain carries TRBV12-3 or TRBV12-4 and TRBJ1-5, with 8 bases that match TRBD1. With V trimmed by 6 bases and J by 5 bases, 12 bases remained unmatched. CDR3 length equals 16 residues. CDR3 nucleotides: TGTGCCAGCAGCAGGGGACAGGTCGGAGTCTATCAGCCCCAGCATTTT. Translation: CASSRGQVGVYQPQHF.

This clonotype was counted only a few times. This chain joins TRBV4-3 and TRBJ2-3; 9 positions agree with TRBD2. The CDR3 loop spans 16 amino acids. Unmatched junction bases numbered 6, after V lost 1 base and J lost 4 bases. Germline lookup yields CDR1 LGHNA and CDR2 YSLEER. The CDR3 sequence: CASSQAYSGSSDTQYF. The CDR3 nucleotides read TGCGCCAGCAGCCAAGCGTATAGCGGGAGCTCAGATACGCAGTATTTT.

This clonotype has a count of ten or more. The chain carries TRBV12-3 or TRBV12-4 and TRBJ2-7; 8 nucleotides align to TRBD1. The CDR3 has 14 amino acids. V was pared by 7 bases and J by 0 bases, with 5 bases of the junction left unmatched. As DNA, the CDR3 is TGTGCCAGCACATCCGGGACAGGCTCCTACGAGCAGTACTTC. This codes for CASTSGTGSYEQYF.

The rearrangement links TRBV29-1 to TRBJ2-1; unclear D gene. There are 13 residues in the CDR3. V lost 4 bases, J lost 4 bases, and 11 bases lay in between. The V gene's germline CDR1 is SQVTM and CDR2 ANQGSEA. CDR3 region: CSVVGRMYNEQFF. CDR3 in DNA: TGCAGCGTTGTTGGGCGGATGTACAATGAGCAGTTCTTC.

As for this clonotype: One end of the junction does not line up with germline, which may come from a read error. This rearrangement joins TRBV7-7 to TRBJ2-1; D is unresolved. The CDR3 is 16 amino acids. Germline V lookup: CDR1 SSHAT, CDR2 FNYEAQ (reference sequence). The CDR3 bases are TGTGCTAGCAGCCGTTCTTGGGCAAGCTCCTACAATGAGCAGTTCTTC. Its protein product is CASSRSWASSYNEQFF.

V usage is TRBV11-2 and J usage is TRBJ2-2; 7 bases map to TRBD2. Germline CDR1 and CDR2: SGHAT and FQNNGV. The CDR3 has 16 residues. V lost 1 base to trimming and J lost 1 base; unmatched junction nucleotides: 3. CDR3 region: CASSLAASGNTGELFF. The CDR3 DNA follows: TGTGCCAGCAGCTTAGCAGCTAGCGGGAACACCGGGGAGCTGTTTTTT.

In its sample, this clonotype was seen many times. The chain employs TRBV7-9 and TRBJ2-2; 8 nucleotides align to TRBD2. Germline V gives CDR1 SEHNR, CDR2 FQNEAQ (reference sequence). Trimming took 5 bases from V and 2 from J; bases not matched to a gene: 4. The CDR3 runs to 15 residues. Written as DNA, the CDR3 is TGTGCCAGCAGCCCCACTAGCGGAAACACCGGGGAGCTGTTTTTT. Protein: CASSPTSGNTGELFF.

The CDR3, as DNA: TGTGCCTGGAGTTTGGACAGGTCCTACGAGCAGTACTTC. This sequence encodes CAWSLDRSYEQYF. V is TRBV30 and J is TRBJ2-7; 7 nucleotides line up with TRBD1. In germline, CDR1 is GTSNPN, CDR2 SVGIG (reference sequence). This CDR3 has 13 residues. V lost 2 bases and J lost 1; bases outside the gene matches: 2. The complete variable domain, with remaining parts taken from reference TRBV30 and TRBJ2-7, reads SQTIHQWPATLVQPVGSPLSLECTVEGTSNPNLYWYRQAAGRGLQLLFYSVGIGQISSEVPQNLSASRPQDRQFILSSKKLLLSDSGFYLCAWSLDRSYEQYFGPGTRLTVT.

The V and J genes are TRBV7-8 and TRBJ2-7; maybe TRBD2 (6 bases). The germline V gene has CDR1 SGHVS and CDR2 FQNEAQ. Deletions cut 1 base from V and 2 bases from J, with 21 bases between. The CDR3 is made up of 18 amino acids. The CDR3 spells CASSLVGGPLFFPYEQYF. CDR3 DNA: TGTGCCAGCAGCTTAGTGGGAGGCCCGCTATTTTTCCCCTACGAGCAGTACTTC.

This clonotype was seen only a few times. The chain uses TRBV12-3 or TRBV12-4 and TRBJ2-1, with 9 bases matching TRBD1. The CDR3 runs 18 residues. The junction had 12 bases not matched to a gene; V was cut back by 3 bases and J by 3 bases. Written as DNA, the CDR3 is TGTGCCAGCAGTTTCTGGACAGGGGATCCCCGGTTCTACAATGAGCAGTTCTTC. Its protein product is CASSFWTGDPRFYNEQFF.

This clonotype was recorded a few times. The chain couples TRBV7-6 to TRBJ1-4; a weak D match, TRBD1 (6 bases). The CDR3 is 15 residues long. Germline V lookup: CDR1 SGHVS, CDR2 FNYEAQ. Between the trimmed V and J ends, which lost 2 bases and 2 bases, there was a span of 9 bases. The CDR3 spells CASSLFGGTNEKLFF. CDR3 bases: TGTGCCAGCAGCTTATTTGGGGGCACTAATGAAAAACTGTTTTTT.

This clonotype was found a few times. The chain uses TRBV13 and TRBJ1-2; 8 nucleotides match TRBD1. The CDR3 loop spans 18 amino acids. V was clipped by 2 bases and J by 5 bases; unmatched bases: 16. CDR1 and CDR2 from the germline V gene are PRHDT and FYEKMQ (reference sequence). The CDR3 bases are TGTGCCAGCAGCTTAAGGAGGGGCCAGGGGGCTCCTTGGTATGGCTACACCTTC. Translation: CASSLRRGQGAPWYGYTF.

This clonotype was detected a few times. The chain joins TRBV5-1 to TRBJ2-3; D is perhaps TRBD2 (5 bases). The CDR3 is made up of 14 amino acids. From germline, CDR1 is SGHRS and CDR2 YFSETQ. V lost 1 base and J lost 5, with 11 bases in between. The DNA of the CDR3 is TGCGCCAGCAGCTTGACCGGAGGAGGAGATACGCAGTATTTT. Its protein is CASSLTGGGDTQYF.

This clonotype was seen a few times. The chain uses TRBV28 and TRBJ1-2; D gene unclear. Deletions cut 1 base from V and 8 bases from J, with 14 bases between. The V gene's germline CDR1 is MDHEN and CDR2 SYDVKM. The CDR3 runs 14 residues. The CDR3 spells CASSLYVESRGYTF. For the CDR3, the DNA is TGTGCCAGCAGTTTATACGTTGAGTCGCGGGGCTACACCTTC.

This clonotype was observed a few times. The V call is TRBV4-1, the J call TRBJ1-1, with D maybe TRBD1 (5 bases). The CDR3 extends over 14 amino acids. The V gene's germline CDR1 is MGHRA and CDR2 YSYEKL. V was pared by 3 bases and J by 0 bases, with 8 bases between. This chain's CDR3 is CASSQGRVNTEAFF. The CDR3 DNA follows: TGCGCCAGCAGCCAGGGACGGGTGAACACTGAAGCTTTCTTT.